These 30 T cell receptor beta chains were sequenced from one sample in a study of T cells in narcolepsy. Produced via immunoSEQ multiplex PCR; TCRdb's table is partial and in-frame only. This table has fewer than 40,000 clones, roughly 83% appearing once. Material for sequencing was CD45RA- memory CD4+ T cells from PBMCs. Every receptor here comes from a human donor with narcolepsy.

V gene TRBV6-1 combines with J gene TRBJ2-7, with D possibly matching TRBD2 (6 bases). The CDR3 runs 14 residues. Trimming stripped 6 bases from V and 0 bases from J, with 12 bases between. CDR1 and CDR2 from the germline V gene are MNHNS and SASEGT. The CDR3 DNA reads TGTGCCAGCAGGAGGGCGGGGAGCTCCTACGAGCAGTACTTC. Its translation: CASRRAGSSYEQYF.

The chain recombines TRBV12-5 with TRBJ2-5, with 14 nucleotides matching TRBD2. TRBJ2-7 explains the end of the DNA better; the J call may be wrong. This CDR3 comprises 20 residues. Looked up from germline, CDR1 is LGHNT and CDR2 is FRNRAP. Written as DNA, the CDR3 is TGTGCTAGTGGTAGATCGGGACTAGCGGGAGTCACCCCGAAATGGTACGAGCAGTACTTC. Residues: CASGRSGLAGVTPKWYEQYF.

V usage is TRBV29-1 and J usage is TRBJ2-5; TRBD1 matches at 9 bases. Per the germline V gene, CDR1 is SQVTM and CDR2 is ANQGSEA. Losses at the gene ends were 7 bases for V and 4 bases for J; bases not matched to a gene: 19. CDR3 length: 17 amino acids. CDR3 region: CSAEGSGTGRRRETQYF. The DNA for the CDR3 is TGCAGCGCCGAGGGATCCGGGACAGGGCGGCGTAGAGAGACCCAGTACTTC. The entire variable domain, with the rest obtained from reference TRBV29-1 and TRBJ2-5, is as follows: SAVISQKPSRDICQRGTSLTIQCQVDSQVTMMFWYRQQPGQSLTLIATANQGSEATYESGFVIDKFPISRPNLTFSTLTVSNMSPEDSSIYLCSAEGSGTGRRRETQYFGPGTRLLVL.

This rearrangement joins TRBV28 to TRBJ1-1; D is uncertain. V was cut by 6 bases and J by 1 base, with 12 bases left in between. The CDR3 is 14 residues long. In germline, CDR1 is MDHEN, CDR2 SYDVKM. The CDR3 DNA reads as TGTGCCAGCAGACCCTCCCACAGGAACACTGAAGCTTTCTTT. It translates to CASRPSHRNTEAFF.

The rearrangement uses TRBV7-2 and TRBJ2-5; no clear D. The ends were cut back, 3 bases at V and 1 base at J, with 12 bases in the middle. CDR3 size: 15 residues. Germline-derived CDR1 and CDR2 are SGHTA and FQGNSA. The CDR3 DNA is TGTGCCAGCAGCTTTGGTTCCTGGCGCCAAGAGACCCAGTACTTC. As protein: CASSFGSWRQETQYF.

The J gene is TRBJ2-7, the V gene TRBV11-1, with TRBD1 identical over 7 bases. The ends lost 4 bases at V and 3 bases at J; junction bases unmatched: 9. CDR1 and CDR2 (germline): SGHAT, FQDESV (reference sequence). There are 15 residues in the CDR3. CDR3 loop: CASSSSGGRDYEQYF. The DNA of the CDR3 is TGTGCCAGCAGCTCCTCAGGGGGTAGGGACTACGAGCAGTACTTC.

The gene calls are TRBV19 and TRBJ1-5, with 9 bases fitting TRBD1. Germline V lookup: CDR1 LNHDA, CDR2 SQIVND (reference sequence). CDR3 length: 15 amino acids. After removal of 4 bases from V and 11 bases from J, the junction contained 12 bases not matched to a gene. CDR3 nucleotides: TGTGCCAGTAGTAGTGCCGGGACAGGGAGTCTGTCCCAGCATTTT. Protein sequence: CASSSAGTGSLSQHF.

This clone was detected once. The J gene is TRBJ2-7, the V gene TRBV7-6; D may be TRBD1 (6 bases). CDR3 length equals 14 residues. CDR1 SGHVS and CDR2 FNYEAQ come from the germline V gene. V was pared by 5 bases and J by 7 bases, with 18 bases between. The CDR3, as DNA: TGTGCCAGCAGCAGGAGCGGAGTTAGGGGGGAGCAGTACTTC. Protein sequence: CASSRSGVRGEQYF.

This clone was seen only a few times. The CDR3 region is CASSLMVWETQYF. The CDR3 nucleotides read TGTGCCAGCAGCTTGATGGTTTGGGAGACCCAGTACTTC. V usage is TRBV7-2 and J usage is TRBJ2-5, with D unclear. CDR1 is SGHTA, CDR2 FQGNSA, per germline. This CDR3 contains 13 residues. V was trimmed by 3 bases and J by 5 bases, leaving 10 bases between them. Drawing the rest from reference TRBV7-2 and TRBJ2-5, the complete variable domain is GAGVSQSPSNKVTEKGKDVELRCDPISGHTALYWYRQSLGQGLEFLIYFQGNSAPDKSGLPSDRFSAERTGGSVSTLTIQRTQQEDSAVYLCASSLMVWETQYFGPGTRLLVL.

In nucleotides, the CDR3 is TGCGCCAGCAGCTTGGACAGGCCTGGGACGGAACTTGAACCGTCCTACGAGCAGTACTTC. The encoded protein is CASSLDRPGTELEPSYEQYF. The chain is built from TRBV5-1 and TRBJ2-7; the D call may be TRBD1 or TRBD2 (5 bases each). The V gene lost 0 bases and the J gene lost 1 base, with 26 bases spanning the gap. Germline assignment: CDR1 SGHRS and CDR2 YFSETQ. The CDR3 length is 20 residues.

V and J are TRBV7-9 and TRBJ1-2, with D perhaps matching TRBD1 (6 bases). Germline loops: CDR1 SEHNR, CDR2 FQNEAQ (reference sequence). CDR3 length: 14 residues. V dropped 5 bases and J dropped 0 bases, with 10 bases sitting between them. The CDR3 DNA reads as TGTGCCAGCAGCCCGGGGACACCTAACTATGGCTACACCTTC. Encoded protein: CASSPGTPNYGYTF.

This clone was picked up a small number of times. V usage is TRBV10-2 and J usage is TRBJ1-1; tentatively, D is TRBD1 (5 bases). The CDR3 sequence is 13 residues long. V lost 6 bases and J 0 bases, leaving 8 bases between the germline ends. Germline V lookup: CDR1 WSHSY, CDR2 SAAADI. CDR3 amino acids: CASSKTVNTEAFF. CDR3 sequence (DNA): TGCGCCAGCAGCAAGACAGTGAACACTGAAGCTTTCTTT.

Here the CDR3 reads CAISARQGGYGYTF. CDR3 DNA sequence: TGTGCCATCAGTGCTCGACAGGGCGGCTATGGCTACACCTTC. The gene calls are TRBV10-3 and TRBJ1-2; TRBD1 matches at 7 bases. The V segment lost 4 bases and the J segment 4 bases; nucleotides outside the gene matches: 6. The CDR3 is 14 residues long. Germline CDR1 and CDR2: ENHRY and SYGVKD.

The V gene is TRBV9, the J gene TRBJ2-7; TRBD2 matches 13 bases. Germline CDR1 SGDLS, CDR2 YYNGEE. Trimming at V came to 3 bases and at J to 9 bases, leaving 6 bases not matched to a gene. This CDR3 region has 14 residues. The DNA for the CDR3 is TGTGCCAGCAGCGGGACTAGCGGGAGTCTAGGGCAGTACTTC. Protein: CASSGTSGSLGQYF.

This clone showed up just a few times. The CDR3 DNA sequence: TGTGCCAGAAGCCAGGTACTAGCGCGCTCCTACGAGCAGTACTTC. Its protein product is CARSQVLARSYEQYF. The chain couples TRBV5-3 to TRBJ2-7; 7 positions match TRBD2. TRBV5-3 is placed among ORFs of uncertain function. Trimming at V came to 4 bases and at J to 0 bases, leaving 7 bases not matched to a gene. The CDR3 runs to 15 residues.

The chain has TRBV28 and TRBJ1-5; no definite D call. Germline-derived CDR1 and CDR2 are MDHEN and SYDVKM. V shed 5 bases and J shed 5 bases, with 16 bases lying between them. CDR3 length: 15 amino acids. The CDR3 here is CASSHRQEWHQPQHF. The CDR3 coding sequence is TGTGCCAGCAGTCACCGGCAGGAGTGGCATCAGCCCCAGCATTTT.

This clone was counted only a few times. This chain joins TRBV6-1 and TRBJ2-7; 7 nucleotides match TRBD1. V lost 4 bases, J lost 0 bases, and 6 bases stayed unmatched. The length of the CDR3 is 15 residues. The germline CDR1 and CDR2 sequences are MNHNS and SASEGT. The CDR3 here is CASSVTTGSSYEQYF. The CDR3 nucleotides read TGTGCCAGCAGTGTTACGACAGGGAGCTCCTACGAGCAGTACTTC.

The chain has TRBV14 and TRBJ1-5; 8 positions match TRBD1. CDR1 and CDR2 (germline): SGHDN, FVKESK. This CDR3 contains 15 residues. V trimming: 2 bases; J trimming: 3 bases; junction bases outside the gene matches: 3. CDR3 amino acids: CASSQTGGTNQPQHF. The DNA of the CDR3 is TGTGCCAGCAGCCAAACAGGGGGAACCAATCAGCCCCAGCATTTT.

V and J are TRBV19 and TRBJ1-2; maybe TRBD1 (6 bases). Trimming shortened V by 8 bases and J by 4 bases, and 14 bases separated the two germline ends. The CDR3 has 13 amino acids. Germline CDR1 and CDR2: LNHDA and SQIVND (reference sequence). Here the CDR3 reads CASVRGAGYGYTF. In nucleotides, the CDR3 is TGTGCCAGTGTCAGGGGCGCTGGCTATGGCTACACCTTC.

The chain couples TRBV2 to TRBJ2-2, with no clear D. The germline gives CDR1 SNHLY, CDR2 FYNNEI. The CDR3 has 13 amino acids. Trimming took 1 base from V and 6 from J, leaving 6 bases between them. CDR3 DNA sequence: TGTGCCAGCAGTGAAGTAGTGTCCGGGGAGCTGTTTTTT. Protein: CASSEVVSGELFF.

This sequence joins TRBV5-1 and TRBJ1-2; TRBD1 matches 10 bases. The CDR3 runs 15 residues. Germline lookup yields CDR1 SGHRS and CDR2 YFSETQ. V was pared by 7 bases and J by 3 bases, with 9 bases of the junction left unmatched. The CDR3 nucleotides read TGCGCCAGCTTCCCGGGACAGGGGATTGACTATGGCTACACCTTC. Translated: CASFPGQGIDYGYTF.

This chain connects TRBV5-4 to TRBJ2-4; 7 nucleotides line up with TRBD1. The CDR3 spans 16 residues. Trimming at V came to 0 bases and at J to 3 bases, leaving 6 bases not matched to a gene. The germline V gene encodes CDR1 SGHNT and CDR2 YYREEE (reference sequence). The CDR3 here is CASSLVTGTVKNIQYF. CDR3 DNA sequence: TGTGCCAGCAGCTTGGTAACCGGGACAGTCAAAAACATTCAGTACTTC.

The CDR3 loop is CASSENQPQHF. CDR3 coding DNA: TGTGCCAGCAGCGAAAATCAGCCCCAGCATTTT. The J gene is TRBJ1-5, the V gene TRBV6-1; D ambiguous. The CDR3 sequence is 11 residues long. CDR1 is MNHNS, CDR2 SASEGT, per germline. V was cut by 6 bases and J by 4 bases, with 4 bases left in between.

The chain uses TRBV5-6 and TRBJ2-3; D not resolved. CDR3 length: 16 amino acids. CDR1 and CDR2 from the germline V gene are SGHDT and YYEEEE. V was pared by 4 bases and J by 0 bases, with 15 bases between. CDR3: CASSMVTLTSTDTQYF. The DNA for the CDR3 is TGTGCCAGCAGCATGGTAACCTTAACTAGCACAGATACGCAGTATTTT.

The chain recombines TRBV4-3 with TRBJ2-1; weak D call: TRBD1 (5 bases). The CDR3 totals 15 residues. V was clipped by 0 bases and J by 9 bases, with 15 bases between them. Germline V gene data show CDR1 as LGHNA and CDR2 as YSLEER. CDR3 coding DNA: TGCGCCAGCAGCCAAGAATTTGGCAGGGTCGGTGAGCAGTTCTTC. It specifies CASSQEFGRVGEQFF.

The chain uses TRBV28 and TRBJ2-5; TRBD2 aligns across 15 bases. Germline CDR1 and CDR2: MDHEN and SYDVKM. The V segment lost 6 bases and the J segment 2 bases; nucleotides outside the gene matches: 7. The CDR3 has 17 residues. CDR3 coding DNA: TGTGCCAGCAGCTGGACTAGCGGGAGGGTGAGACAAGAGACCCAGTACTTC. Translating it yields CASSWTSGRVRQETQYF.

The gene calls are TRBV9 and TRBJ2-3; tentatively, D is TRBD1 (6 bases). Trimming took off 2 bases at V and 4 bases at J, with 11 bases between the two ends. Germline V gives CDR1 SGDLS, CDR2 YYNGEE. CDR3 length: 14 amino acids. CDR3 amino acids: CASSVRQESDTQYF. In DNA, the CDR3 is TGTGCCAGCAGCGTTCGACAGGAGTCAGATACGCAGTATTTT.

V gene TRBV5-4 combines with J gene TRBJ2-7, with D perhaps TRBD1 (6 bases). The germline CDR1 and CDR2 sequences are SGHNT and YYREEE (reference sequence). This CDR3 comprises 14 residues. V was cut by 6 bases and J by 2 bases, with 15 bases left in between. The CDR3 DNA follows: TGTGCCAGCACCCCGGACAGTGGAACCTACGAGCAGTACTTC. This gives the protein CASTPDSGTYEQYF.

This clone was recorded a few times. J is TRBJ2-1 and V is TRBV5-4; 11 bases agree with TRBD1. Germline loops: CDR1 SGHNT, CDR2 YYREEE (reference sequence). Trimming cost V 4 bases and J 4 bases; bases outside gene matches: 7. The CDR3 consists of 16 residues. For the CDR3, the DNA is TGTGCCAGCAGCGGTCGGACAGGGGGCGCGTACAATGAGCAGTTCTTC. This sequence encodes CASSGRTGGAYNEQFF.

The chain couples TRBV2 to TRBJ2-7, with 7 bases aligning to TRBD1. Germline CDR1 SNHLY, CDR2 FYNNEI. With 4 bases clipped from V and 0 bases from J, the junction kept 3 bases outside the gene matches. The CDR3 is 14 amino acids. In DNA, the CDR3 is TGTGCCAGCAGTGCGGACAGGAGCTCCTACGAGCAGTACTTC. As protein: CASSADRSSYEQYF.